This T cell receptor (beta chain) was sequenced in a study of shared clonotypes between healthy human individuals. Each replicate PCR on the sorted subsets used 200 ng DNA (around 30,000 T cell genomes). In the study's own analysis: ImmunoSEQ output lacked quality scores and full-length reads, limiting matched filtering. Sequencing was performed with immunoSEQ multiplex PCR; in TCRdb, only in-frame clones are kept and a portion is missing. V and J calls and clone size come straight from that table; D and trimming were deduced from the DNA. The sample has about 2 million clones, over 85% seen once; the top ten hold roughly 1.2%. Naivety among CD8 cells was defined by CD45RO negativity and positive CCR7 selection, thereby excluding terminally differentiated effector memory CD45RA+ cells. This CDR3 comprises 14 residues. Trimming took off 5 bases at V and 7 bases at J, with 12 bases between the two ends. Germline V gene lookup returns CDR1 SGHVS and CDR2 FQNEAQ.

This clone was detected only a few times. The clonotype was recovered from a man between 18 and 35 years old in good health. This chain connects TRBV7-8 to TRBJ1-6; a possible D gene is TRBD1 (6 bases). Sequenced input: naive CD8+ T cells sorted from blood. The CDR3 bases are TGTGCCAGCAGCCCCGACAGGCCGAATTCACCCCTCCACTTT. Residues: CASSPDRPNSPLHF.